What follows is one T cell receptor (beta chain) and its context. Its antigen is unknown. No much larger clone is present one base from it, and per-base qualities are unavailable. Deletion took 4 bases off V and 0 bases off J, with a span of 10 bases between the germline ends. Its CDR3 holds 14 amino acids, cysteine through phenylalanine. CDR3 DNA is the only sequence kept; it has 42 bases, read in frame from the first base. Reading the germline V gene gives CDR1 LGHNA and CDR2 YSLEER. This sample is drawn from a study of blood T cell repertoires in COVID-19 (TCRdb year 2020). The study in broad terms: Samples from collaborators originated in the United States, Italy and Spain and spanned both the acute and convalescent phases of COVID-19. The material from the prospective study consisted of cDNA or gDNA derived from T cells, B-cell-depleted T cells, or PBMCs. Deeply sampled blood TCRbeta repertoires from subjects exposed to, actively infected with, or recovered from COVID-19 were included in the dataset. The repertoires were made available in a free public database intended to serve as a resource for research on the immune response to SARS-CoV-2. Samples were obtained from the ongoing ImmuneRACE study (first 160 participants) and from over 1,000 subjects provided by 6 global collaborators. Nearly every sample came with metadata listing a de-identified subject ID, COVID-19 status, age in years and sex. HLA class I and class II types, where available, came from metadata supplied by the sample provider rather than from assay-based typing.

The immunoSEQ Assay, a bias-controlled multiplex PCR, was used to amplify TCRbeta CDR3 regions from genomic DNA. From the authors' description of their analysis: The number of nucleated cells in each sample was estimated by amplification of reference gene primers within the assay. Sequence reads were collapsed and filtered to measure the absolute abundance of every unique TCRbeta CDR3 rearrangement. For each sample, productive Simpson clonality was calculated as the square root of Simpson's diversity index across productive rearrangements. TCRdb carries this immuneACCESS record with in-frame sequences only. Its versions omit some clonotypes, under half of them owing to an unresolved V gene in the studies checked, with the rest unexplained. The V and J calls and clone size are taken from that table; D and trimming were inferred from the DNA. In all, the sample holds roughly 90,000 clones, and 80% of those were seen once. The ten largest clones take up around a tenth of the sample.

On the study overall, not on this receptor specifically: How much clinical and demographic metadata was included differed by source and by participant, and the metadata was provided uncurated.

The collaborating institutions used their own protocols to collect whole blood in K2EDTA tubes. For TCRbeta analysis, collaborators shipped samples in one of three forms: frozen whole blood, isolated PBMCs, or DNA extracted from either of those sample types. The sequence is built from TRBV4-3 and TRBJ2-7; the best D guess is TRBD2, with 5 bases matching. Material: peripheral blood. This clonotype was sampled from an older woman with acute or convalescent COVID-19. The CDR3 loop reads CASSLQRSSYEQYF. Here is the DNA: TGCGCCAGCAGCCTACAGCGGAGCTCCTACGAGCAGTACTTC.